The clone carrying this T cell receptor beta chain was counted between two and nine times. Its antigen remains unidentified. The source of the sample is a study of OX40 agonist ivuxolimab in advanced cancers. On the study more broadly: Patients in the trial were receiving intravenous ivuxolimab every 2 weeks, at doses of 0.01 to 10 mg/kg. The study enrolled dose-escalation patients with hepatocellular carcinoma, melanoma, renal cell or head and neck cancer. Broader study findings: Dosing at 0.1 to 3.0 mg/kg was accompanied by clonal expansion of CD4+ and CD8+ blood T cells by week 6.

TCRdb's table, derived via immunoSEQ multiplex PCR, lists solely in-frame clones and lacks some. The table includes about 30,000 clones, less than 90% detected once. The sample here was CD4+ or CD8+ T cells sorted from blood, taken in a trial of the OX40 agonist ivuxolimab. This TCR was recovered from an adult with an advanced solid tumor such as melanoma, head and neck, liver or kidney cancer.

The DNA for the CDR3 is TGTGCCAGCAGTTATTCCCCCGACAGCTACGAGCAGTACTTC. Translating it yields CASSYSPDSYEQYF. The rearrangement uses TRBV6-5 and TRBJ2-7; D might be TRBD1 (5 bases). The CDR3 consists of 14 residues. CDR1 and CDR2 (germline): MNHEY, SVGAGI. Trimming took 3 bases from V and 3 from J, leaving 12 bases between them.